The clone carrying this TCR beta chain was counted ten times or more. The antigen is undetermined. Germline loops: CDR1 DFQATT, CDR2 SNEGSKA (reference sequence). V was shortened by 6 bases and J by 4 bases, with 19 bases between the two germline ends. This CDR3 contains 15 residues. The source of the sample is a study of metastatic and nonmetastatic thyroid tumors. The wider study: Blood and tumor or nodule tissue repertoires from malignant and benign thyroid patients were compared. Notes on the study in general: According to reports, the diversity of TCR beta was significantly higher in malignant thyroid tumors than in benign nodules, and this held in both blood and tumor samples.

Original handling: Clinicopathological groups of papillary thyroid cancer showed CDR3 differences that were used to build a distant-metastasis classifier. MiXCR re-clonotyped the PCR reads for TCRdb. These V and J calls rely on TCRdb rather than the paper's analysis. The repertoire has tens of thousands of clones, around 15% of them found once; the top ten carry about a tenth. Not a single patient had been given any form of treatment at any point before undergoing thyroid surgery. V usage is TRBV20-1 and J usage is TRBJ2-1; tentative D call: TRBD2 (6 bases). The sample was blood. This sequence was found in a male donor with papillary thyroid cancer or a benign thyroid nodule (not recorded which). Some clones in this sample may be carry-over from other donors' samples. Here the CDR3 reads CSALSPGRGYNEQFF. CDR3 coding DNA: TGCAGTGCCCTATCTCCCGGGCGGGGATACAATGAGCAGTTCTTC.